The 19 T cell receptor beta chains listed next were all sequenced from one sample in a study of blood T cells in healthy people across ages. The second PCR ran roughly 7 to 12 cycles with a sample-barcoded 5' primer and J-beta primers. TCRdb passed the 5' RACE reads through MiXCR, listing each CDR3 protein once. The sample yields approximately 690,000 distinct CDR3 sequences, under 65% seen once. Sequenced material: blood. All receptors derive from a man aged 55 to 70 in good health.

The chain links TRBV6-5 to TRBJ1-2; the match to TRBD1 covers 7 bases. Germline lookup yields CDR1 MNHEY and CDR2 SVGAGI. This CDR3 comprises 12 residues. Trimming cost V 2 bases and J 8 bases; bases outside gene matches: 2. This CDR3 is CASSYTGVGYTF. The CDR3 DNA follows: TGTGCCAGCAGTTACACAGGGGTGGGCTACACCTTC.

The V call is TRBV28, the J call TRBJ2-5, with 12 bases matching TRBD2. Trimming took 7 bases from V and 5 from J; bases not matched to a gene: 8. The germline V gene has CDR1 MDHEN and CDR2 SYDVKM. This CDR3 is 15 amino acids long. The CDR3 DNA follows: TGTGCCAGCACTTCTAGCGGGGGGGCTTGGGAGACCCAGTACTTC. Its translation is CASTSSGGAWETQYF.

This clonotype has a handful of counts. The chain couples TRBV9 to TRBJ2-7; TRBD1 is a possible D gene (6 bases). The CDR3 contains 15 residues. V was shortened by 2 bases and J by 0 bases, with 12 bases between the two germline ends. In germline, CDR1 is SGDLS, CDR2 YYNGEE. The CDR3 sequence is CASSVDWGPSYEQYF. Here the CDR3 DNA reads TGTGCCAGCAGCGTCGATTGGGGGCCCTCCTACGAGCAGTACTTC. The full variable domain, rest sourced from reference TRBV9 and TRBJ2-7, is DSGVTQTPKHLITATGQRVTLRCSPRSGDLSVYWYQQSLDQGLQFLIQYYNGEERAKGNILERFSAQQFPDLHSELNLSSLELGDSALYFCASSVDWGPSYEQYFGPGTRLTVT.

The rearrangement uses TRBV28 and TRBJ2-7, with 7 bases matching TRBD1. After removal of 4 bases from V and 6 bases from J, the junction contained 3 bases not matched to a gene. From germline, CDR1 is MDHEN and CDR2 SYDVKM. There are 12 residues in the CDR3. The CDR3 is CASSSGTAEQYF. CDR3 coding DNA: TGTGCCAGCAGTTCCGGGACAGCCGAGCAGTACTTC.

The chain combines TRBV14 with TRBJ2-7, with D perhaps matching TRBD2 (5 bases). Germline loops: CDR1 SGHDN, CDR2 FVKESK. The CDR3 covers 16 residues. V lost 0 bases, J lost 3 bases, and 15 bases lay in between. CDR3 coding DNA: TGTGCCAGCAGCCAAGACCCCCGGGGTCCTTTCTACGAGCAGTACTTC. The encoded protein is CASSQDPRGPFYEQYF.

J is TRBJ2-3 and V is TRBV4-2; TRBD2 matches 12 bases. This CDR3 is 18 amino acids long. Trimming removed 0 bases from V and 3 bases from J; junction bases left unmatched: 7. Germline loops: CDR1 LGHNA, CDR2 YNFKEQ. The CDR3 region has the DNA TGTGCCAGCAGCCAAGAGGCTAGCGGGGGGGCGAGTACAGATACGCAGTATTTT. It yields the protein CASSQEASGGASTDTQYF.

V gene TRBV25-1 combines with J gene TRBJ2-5; TRBD1 matches 7 bases. The trim removed 2 bases at V and 1 base at J, leaving 4 bases unmatched. The CDR3 length is 15 residues. Looked up from germline, CDR1 is MGHDK and CDR2 is SYGVNS. This CDR3 reads CASSEDRAIQETQYF. Written as DNA, the CDR3 is TGTGCCAGCAGTGAAGACAGGGCAATCCAAGAGACCCAGTACTTC.

The chain carries TRBV28 and TRBJ2-5; TRBD1 matches at 9 bases. The DNA matches TRBJ2-4 better at its end, which makes the J call doubtful. This CDR3 comprises 16 residues. The germline gives CDR1 MDHEN, CDR2 SYDVKM. This CDR3 reads CASSYAGTGISNIQYF. In DNA form, the CDR3 reads TGTGCCAGCAGTTACGCCGGGACAGGGATATCCAACATTCAGTACTTC.

This clonotype turned up a few times. The chain couples TRBV2 to TRBJ2-1; maybe TRBD2 (5 bases). V lost 9 bases, J lost 9 bases, and 15 bases lay in between. This CDR3 region has 12 residues. Germline-derived CDR1 and CDR2 are SNHLY and FYNNEI. The CDR3 region is CASTTGLGEQFF. The CDR3 coding sequence is TGTGCCAGTACAACGGGGTTAGGTGAGCAGTTCTTC.

This clonotype has only a few counts. CDR3 nucleotides: TGTGCCAGCAGCGTAGTAGGTTGGGGGGTTGCCTCGAACACTGAAGCTTTCTTT. Translated: CASSVVGWGVASNTEAFF. The chain recombines TRBV9 with TRBJ1-1; D is perhaps TRBD1 (5 bases). Trimming cost V 0 bases and J 1 base, with 19 bases left between them. This CDR3 is 18 amino acids long. Germline assignment: CDR1 SGDLS and CDR2 YYNGEE.

The chain carries TRBV10-3 and TRBJ1-6; D uncertain. Trimming shortened V by 3 bases and J by 10 bases, and 19 bases separated the two germline ends. Germline V gives CDR1 ENHRY, CDR2 SYGVKD. This CDR3 has 16 amino acids. The CDR3 here is CAISEGGSRSSSPLHF. CDR3 nucleotides: TGTGCCATCAGTGAAGGTGGCAGTCGGTCTAGCTCACCCCTCCACTTT.

The V call is TRBV15, the J call TRBJ1-2, with 8 bases identical to TRBD1. This CDR3 is built from 15 residues. With 2 bases clipped from V and 7 bases from J, the junction kept 9 bases outside the gene matches. Per germline, CDR1 LNHNV and CDR2 YYDKDF (reference sequence). The CDR3 is CATSRLRGLLSGYTF. In DNA, the CDR3 is TGTGCCACCAGCAGACTCAGGGGGCTGCTCTCTGGCTACACCTTC.

The gene calls are TRBV28 and TRBJ2-1, with D perhaps matching TRBD2 (6 bases). CDR1 and CDR2 (germline): MDHEN, SYDVKM. This CDR3 is 14 amino acids long. Trimming cost V 6 bases and J 5 bases, with 14 bases left between them. For the CDR3, the DNA is TGTGCCAGCAGAAGCAGCGGGCTAAACAATGAGCAGTTCTTC. As protein: CASRSSGLNNEQFF. Full variable domain (rest looked up from reference TRBV28 and TRBJ2-1): DVKVTQSSRYLVKRTGEKVFLECVQDMDHENMFWYRQDPGLGLRLIYFSYDVKMKEKGDIPEGYSVSREKKERFSLILESASTNQTSMYLCASRSSGLNNEQFFGPGTRLTVL.

The rearrangement links TRBV6-2 or TRBV6-3 to TRBJ1-2, with D maybe TRBD1 (5 bases). Germline CDR1 MNHEY, CDR2 SVGEGT. The V and J ends lost 5 bases and 7 bases respectively, with 11 bases between them. This CDR3 region has 12 residues. CDR3 amino acids: CASSQGSGGYTF. CDR3 sequence (DNA): TGTGCCAGCAGTCAGGGTTCTGGTGGCTACACCTTC.

J is TRBJ2-1 and V is TRBV11-2, with TRBD2 as a possible D gene (6 bases). The germline gives CDR1 SGHAT, CDR2 FQNNGV. CDR3 size: 15 residues. V was trimmed by 4 bases and J by 3 bases, leaving 13 bases between them. The CDR3 DNA follows: TGTGCCAGCAGCTCTCGGGACTCCTTCTACAATGAGCAGTTCTTC. Translating gives CASSSRDSFYNEQFF.

The V gene is TRBV29-1, the J gene TRBJ2-3, with D possibly called TRBD1 or TRBD2 (5 bases each). The CDR3 sequence is 14 residues long. V was shortened by 6 bases and J by 2 bases, with 15 bases between the two germline ends. Germline assignment: CDR1 SQVTM and CDR2 ANQGSEA. The CDR3 spells CSVRWGSDTDTQYF. The DNA for the CDR3 is TGCAGCGTGCGGTGGGGGTCCGACACAGATACGCAGTATTTT.

On this clonotype: A much larger clone lies a single base off, so this may be a read error. The chain combines TRBV27 with TRBJ1-2, with D perhaps matching TRBD1 (5 bases). The CDR3 contains 13 residues. Trimming cost V 3 bases and J 2 bases, with 7 bases left between them. Germline assignment: CDR1 MNHEY and CDR2 SMNVEV (reference sequence). The CDR3 coding sequence is TGTGCCAGCAGTTTCAAGGGGAACTATGGCTACACCTTC. Its protein is CASSFKGNYGYTF.

This chain uses TRBV20-1 with TRBJ1-2, with D unclear. In germline, CDR1 is DFQATT, CDR2 SNEGSKA (reference sequence). V was trimmed by 3 bases and J by 5 bases, leaving 10 bases between them. The CDR3 runs 12 residues. The CDR3 loop is CSASLGQYGYTF. In DNA form, the CDR3 reads TGCAGTGCTAGCCTCGGTCAGTATGGCTACACCTTC.

On this clonotype itself: One end of the junction is discordant with germline, which a read error may explain. V usage is TRBV4-2 and J usage is TRBJ1-1; TRBD1 is a possible D gene (5 bases). Per the germline V gene, CDR1 is LGHNA and CDR2 is YNFKEQ. CDR3 length equals 14 residues. The CDR3 loop is CASSQEQGLTEAIF. CDR3 sequence (DNA): TGTGCCAGCAGCCAAGAGCAGGGACTCACTGAAGCTATCTTT.